These 25 T cell receptor beta chains were sequenced from one sample in a study of cytomegalovirus exposure and HLA in healthy donors. Both 60 Vbeta primers and 13 Jbeta primers went into the PCR. Method: immunoSEQ multiplex PCR; TCRdb's copy keeps in-frame clones and lacks some. Of about 170,000 clones in the sample, over 80% were seen once. Sequenced material: PBMCs. These receptors originate from a girl aged 5-17 years in good health and CMV-seropositive.

The rearrangement joins TRBV30 to TRBJ1-5; D not resolved. This CDR3 region has 13 residues. Between the trimmed V and J ends, which lost 1 base and 1 base, there was a span of 5 bases. Germline CDR1 and CDR2: GTSNPN and SVGIG (reference sequence). In nucleotides, the CDR3 is TGTGCCTGGAGTGCGGGGAGCAATCAGCCCCAGCATTTT. Amino acids: CAWSAGSNQPQHF.

J is TRBJ2-1 and V is TRBV25-1; unclear D gene. Germline V lookup: CDR1 MGHDK, CDR2 SYGVNS. V was trimmed by 1 base and J by 5 bases, leaving 6 bases between them. This CDR3 contains 13 residues. The CDR3 is CASSEFGDNEQFF. The CDR3 DNA sequence: TGTGCCAGCAGTGAATTTGGAGACAATGAGCAGTTCTTC.

The chain joins TRBV2 to TRBJ2-3, with 7 bases identical to TRBD2. The ends lost 8 bases at V and 1 base at J; junction bases unmatched: 6. CDR1 is SNHLY, CDR2 FYNNEI, per germline. The CDR3 runs 14 residues. CDR3 region: CASGGVGGTDTQYF. For the CDR3, the DNA is TGTGCCAGCGGGGGGGTAGGGGGCACAGATACGCAGTATTTT.

The chain uses TRBV19 and TRBJ1-5; D gene uncertain. This CDR3 contains 13 residues. The germline V gene has CDR1 LNHDA and CDR2 SQIVND (reference sequence). Trimming cost V 8 bases and J 0 bases, with 8 bases left between them. CDR3 nucleotide sequence: TGTGCCAGTTTGGCAGGTAGCAATCAGCCCCAGCATTTT. Protein product: CASLAGSNQPQHF.

The chain has TRBV5-4 and TRBJ1-4, with TRBD1 as a possible D gene (5 bases). The CDR3 has 16 amino acids. Per the germline V gene, CDR1 is SGHNT and CDR2 is YYREEE (reference sequence). Trimming left V 2 bases short and J 0 bases short, with 11 bases between. CDR3 sequence (DNA): TGTGCCAGCAGCTTTGACAGAGAGGCAACTAATGAAAAACTGTTTTTT. Its protein is CASSFDREATNEKLFF.

For the CDR3, the DNA is TGTGCCAGCAGTAAAGAGACAGGGGGGGGAGAAAAACTGTTTTTT. Its translation is CASSKETGGGEKLFF. This chain connects TRBV6-1 to TRBJ1-4; 9 positions agree with TRBD1. Germline CDR1 is MNHNS and CDR2 is SASEGT. CDR3 length: 15 amino acids. Losses at the gene ends were 5 bases for V and 8 bases for J; bases not matched to a gene: 9.

This clone showed up just a few times. J is TRBJ2-2 and V is TRBV6-1; TRBD1 aligns across 7 bases. The germline V gene encodes CDR1 MNHNS and CDR2 SASEGT. CDR3 length equals 13 residues. Trimming took 8 bases from V and 3 from J; bases not matched to a gene: 3. The CDR3 protein is CASATGDTGELFF. CDR3 coding DNA: TGTGCCAGCGCCACAGGGGACACCGGGGAGCTGTTTTTT.

The chain is built from TRBV7-9 and TRBJ2-7; 8 bases agree with TRBD2. The germline V gene has CDR1 SEHNR and CDR2 FQNEAQ (reference sequence). The CDR3 length is 14 residues. V lost 3 bases and J lost 2; bases outside the gene matches: 3. Here the CDR3 DNA reads TGTGCCAGCAGCTTCGGACTAGCCCCCTACGAGCAGTACTTC. Its translation is CASSFGLAPYEQYF.

This clone was counted a single time. The chain combines TRBV11-2 with TRBJ1-1, with D tentatively TRBD1 (5 bases). CDR3 size: 13 residues. Germline V gene data show CDR1 as SGHAT and CDR2 as FQNNGV. The V and J ends lost 0 bases and 6 bases respectively, with 8 bases between them. CDR3 residues: CASSLDRAAEAFF. The DNA of the CDR3 is TGTGCCAGCAGCTTAGACAGGGCTGCTGAAGCTTTCTTT.

This clone was seen only once. CDR3 coding DNA: TGTGCCAGCAGCGAACTCATGAACACTGAAGCTTTCTTT. Amino acids: CASSELMNTEAFF. The V gene is TRBV11-3, the J gene TRBJ1-1; no definite D call. The V gene's germline CDR1 is SGHNT and CDR2 YENEEA. This CDR3 is 13 amino acids long. V was clipped by 5 bases and J by 0 bases, with 7 bases between them.

This clone was picked up a small number of times. The CDR3 nucleotides read TGCACCAGCAGCCAAGCCAGGAAACATTTCGGGGACACTGAAGCTTTCTTT. It codes for CTSSQARKHFGDTEAFF. This rearrangement joins TRBV1 to TRBJ1-1. TRBV1 is annotated as a pseudogene. CDR3 length: 17 amino acids.

The chain joins TRBV5-4 to TRBJ2-1, with 7 nucleotides matching TRBD1. Germline assignment: CDR1 SGHNT and CDR2 YYREEE (reference sequence). This CDR3 has 16 amino acids. The trim removed 4 bases at V and 2 bases at J, leaving 9 bases unmatched. The CDR3 DNA reads TGTGCCAGCAGCAGACCGACAGGGTTTCCCTACAATGAGCAGTTCTTC. It specifies CASSRPTGFPYNEQFF.

The chain uses TRBV9 and TRBJ2-3; TRBD2 is a possible D gene (6 bases). Germline assignment: CDR1 SGDLS and CDR2 YYNGEE. The V end was cut by 4 bases, the J end by 0 bases, with 9 bases between. The CDR3 length is 14 residues. The CDR3 region is CASSKGRSTDTQYF. In DNA form, the CDR3 reads TGTGCCAGCAGCAAGGGGAGGAGCACAGATACGCAGTATTTT.

This chain uses TRBV7-3 with TRBJ2-3, with D perhaps matching TRBD2 (6 bases). Deletions cut 3 bases from V and 4 bases from J, with 11 bases between. This CDR3 contains 14 residues. The germline V gene encodes CDR1 SGHTA and CDR2 FQGTGA. CDR3 amino acids: CASSFSAGSDTQYF. In DNA, the CDR3 is TGTGCCAGCAGCTTCTCCGCGGGGTCAGATACGCAGTATTTT.

The genes are TRBV5-4 and TRBJ2-1; 12 bases agree with TRBD1. From germline, CDR1 is SGHNT and CDR2 YYREEE (reference sequence). The CDR3 spans 15 residues. Germline trimming cut 10 bases from V and 7 bases from J; bases unmatched to any gene: 12. Here the CDR3 DNA reads TGTGCCTGTACTGGCGGGACAGGGGGCATTAATGAGCAGTTCTTC. The encoded protein is CACTGGTGGINEQFF.

The chain links TRBV19 to TRBJ1-2; 11 nucleotides line up with TRBD1. Germline CDR1 and CDR2: LNHDA and SQIVND (reference sequence). Trimming cost V 9 bases and J 4 bases; bases outside gene matches: 7. The CDR3 runs to 14 residues. CDR3 in amino acids: CASTRTGGSYGYTF. In DNA form, the CDR3 reads TGTGCCAGCACCAGGACAGGGGGCAGCTATGGCTACACCTTC.

This clone was detected a few times. The V call is TRBV28, the J call TRBJ2-5; 7 bases line up with TRBD1. The germline gives CDR1 MDHEN, CDR2 SYDVKM. J lost 3 bases, V lost 9 bases, and 13 bases had no gene match. The CDR3 consists of 15 residues. In DNA form, the CDR3 reads TGTGCCAGTTTGCTAACGGGACAGAATGAAGAGACCCAGTACTTC. Its translation: CASLLTGQNEETQYF.

This clone showed up just a few times. This chain connects TRBV29-1 to TRBJ1-1; weak D call: TRBD1 (6 bases). CDR3 length: 11 amino acids. In germline, CDR1 is SQVTM, CDR2 ANQGSEA. V was shortened by 2 bases and J by 6 bases, with 7 bases between the two germline ends. CDR3 DNA sequence: TGCAGCGTTGAACAGGGGTCTGAAGCTTTCTTT. It specifies CSVEQGSEAFF. The entire variable domain, with the rest obtained from reference TRBV29-1 and TRBJ1-1, is as follows: SAVISQKPSRDICQRGTSLTIQCQVDSQVTMMFWYRQQPGQSLTLIATANQGSEATYESGFVIDKFPISRPNLTFSTLTVSNMSPEDSSIYLCSVEQGSEAFFGQGTRLTVV.

The chain employs TRBV11-2 and TRBJ2-7; D is perhaps TRBD2 (5 bases). Deletions cut 0 bases from V and 0 bases from J, with 9 bases between. This CDR3 region has 15 residues. Germline V gene data show CDR1 as SGHAT and CDR2 as FQNNGV. The DNA of the CDR3 is TGTGCCAGCAGCTTAGAAAGCGGCCTCTCCTACGAGCAGTACTTC. Residues: CASSLESGLSYEQYF.

This clone was seen only a few times. The genes are TRBV28 and TRBJ2-7; no clear D. Germline CDR1 MDHEN, CDR2 SYDVKM. V lost 1 base and J 5 bases, leaving 3 bases between the germline ends. The CDR3 is 11 amino acids. CDR3: CASSLFDEQYF. In DNA form, the CDR3 reads TGTGCCAGCAGTTTATTCGACGAGCAGTACTTC.

This chain uses TRBV5-1 with TRBJ2-7, with a possible D match to TRBD2 (6 bases). V was shortened by 0 bases and J by 3 bases, with 7 bases between the two germline ends. Germline V lookup: CDR1 SGHRS, CDR2 YFSETQ. This CDR3 region has 13 residues. The CDR3 here is CASSLVGGYEQYF. The CDR3 DNA sequence: TGCGCCAGCAGCTTGGTGGGGGGCTACGAGCAGTACTTC.

This clone has just a few counts. The chain employs TRBV7-2 and TRBJ1-5; possible D gene TRBD1, 6 bases. This CDR3 region has 17 residues. V shed 8 bases and J shed 2 bases, with 22 bases lying between them. Germline V gives CDR1 SGHTA, CDR2 FQGNSA. For the CDR3, the DNA is TGTGCCAGCGCCGCGGGCAGGGTCAGGGGCGGCAATCAGCCCCAGCATTTT. Translated, it gives CASAAGRVRGGNQPQHF.

The table lists this clone with a count of one. The chain recombines TRBV28 with TRBJ1-5, with D uncertain. The CDR3 loop spans 16 amino acids. V was trimmed by 4 bases and J by 2 bases, leaving 15 bases between them. Germline-derived CDR1 and CDR2 are MDHEN and SYDVKM. CDR3 bases: TGTGCCAGCAGTTATGAGGGCGGCAGAGGCAATCAGCCCCAGCATTTT. This gives the protein CASSYEGGRGNQPQHF.

The J gene is TRBJ1-1, the V gene TRBV9; tentative D call: TRBD1 (5 bases). This CDR3 has 14 residues. V was shortened by 0 bases and J by 3 bases, with 9 bases between the two germline ends. Looked up from germline, CDR1 is SGDLS and CDR2 is YYNGEE. CDR3 loop: CASSVGGHYTEAFF. CDR3 DNA: TGTGCCAGCAGCGTAGGAGGACACTACACTGAAGCTTTCTTT.

In nucleotides, the CDR3 is TGTGCCAGCAGTGGCCCCGGGCGGGGGGGAGCTTTCTTT. Protein: CASSGPGRGGAFF. The V and J genes are TRBV6-5 and TRBJ1-1; weak D call: TRBD1 (5 bases). Germline CDR1 and CDR2: MNHEY and SVGAGI. Trimming pared 5 bases from V and 10 bases from J, leaving 17 bases between. The CDR3 runs to 13 residues.